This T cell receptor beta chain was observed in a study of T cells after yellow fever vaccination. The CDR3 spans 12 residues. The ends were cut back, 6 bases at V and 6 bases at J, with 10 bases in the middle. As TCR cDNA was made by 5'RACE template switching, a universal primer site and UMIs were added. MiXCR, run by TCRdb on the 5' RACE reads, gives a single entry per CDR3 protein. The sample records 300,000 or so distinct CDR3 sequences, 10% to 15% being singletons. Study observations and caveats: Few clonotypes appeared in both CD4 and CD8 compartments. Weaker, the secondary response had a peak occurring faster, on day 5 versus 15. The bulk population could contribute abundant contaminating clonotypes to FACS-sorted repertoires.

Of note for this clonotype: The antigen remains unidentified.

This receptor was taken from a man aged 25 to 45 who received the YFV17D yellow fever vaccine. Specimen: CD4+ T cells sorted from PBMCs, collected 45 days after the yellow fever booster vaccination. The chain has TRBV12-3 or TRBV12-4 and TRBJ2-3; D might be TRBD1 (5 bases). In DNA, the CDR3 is TGTGCCAGCAGCACCAGGGTCGATACGCAGTATTTT. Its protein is CASSTRVDTQYF.